Listed below are T cell receptor beta chains from one sample, sequenced in a study of CD8+ T cells in alopecia areata. The protocol was immunoSEQ multiplex PCR, while the TCRdb copy is restricted to in-frame clones and leaves out a portion. The data contain 120,000 or so clones, around two fifths of them singletons. The sample comprised CD4+ T cells sorted from blood. The receptors were gathered from a human donor with alopecia areata. The CDR3 runs from the conserved cysteine through the conserved F or W. The order of the fields is V gene, clone size, J gene, D gene, CDR3 DNA, CDR3 protein. A D gene is named only where the DNA matches it firmly. A clone size is listed for some rows: how often the clone was seen (once, few, many), or a class if it is expanded.

V: TRBV6-6
size: NA
J: TRBJ2-5
D: NA
DNA: TGTGCCAGCACTCTCGAAGAGACCCAGTACTTC
CDR3: CASTLEETQYF

V: TRBV28
size: few
J: TRBJ2-1
D: NA
DNA: TGTGCCAGCAGTCCGTTTCGTGAGCAGTTCTTC
CDR3: CASSPFREQFF

V: TRBV7-2
size: NA
J: TRBJ2-7
D: NA
DNA: TGTGCCAGCAGCTTTGGTCGGGGGAGTCTACTTGGGGAGCAGTACTTC
CDR3: CASSFGRGSLLGEQYF

V: TRBV14
size: many
J: TRBJ1-4
D: TRBD1
DNA: TGTGCCAGCAGCCGGGGACAGGACGCAACTAATGAAAAACTGTTTTTT
CDR3: CASSRGQDATNEKLFF

V: TRBV5-1
size: NA
J: TRBJ2-5
D: NA
DNA: TGCGCCAGCAGCTTGGAGGGGTCAGCCCAGTACTTC
CDR3: CASSLEGSAQYF

V: TRBV6-5
size: NA
J: TRBJ2-1
D: NA
DNA: TGTGCCAGCAGTTATGTGGGCAGGGGCAATGAGCAGTTCTTC
CDR3: CASSYVGRGNEQFF

V: TRBV29-1
size: few
J: TRBJ2-5
D: NA
DNA: TGCAGCGTTCGCCTCCGGGAGTTAAAAGAGACCCAGTACTTC
CDR3: CSVRLRELKETQYF

V: TRBV29-1
size: NA
J: TRBJ2-1
D: TRBD1
DNA: TGCAGCGTTGCGAAGGGACAGGGTTACAATGAGCAGTTCTTC
CDR3: CSVAKGQGYNEQFF

V: TRBV5-1
size: NA
J: TRBJ2-3
D: TRBD2
DNA: TGCGCCAGCAGCAGGCAGCCAAACCGCCGCACTAGCGGGAGCCCTACTTGGACAGATACGCAGTATTTT
CDR3: CASSRQPNRRTSGSPTWTDTQYF

V: TRBV15
size: NA
J: TRBJ2-4
D: TRBD2
DNA: TGTGCCACCAGCAGAGGAGGGACTAGCGGGAGATTGTACATTCAGTACTTC
CDR3: CATSRGGTSGRLYIQYF

V: TRBV7-9
size: NA
J: TRBJ1-5
D: NA
DNA: TGTGCCGGAGATGGGGATGGGAATCAGCCCCAGCATTTT
CDR3: CAGDGDGNQPQHF

V: TRBV30
size: NA
J: TRBJ1-1
D: NA
DNA: TGTGCCTGGAGACGGCAGAACACTGAAGCTTTCTTT
CDR3: CAWRRQNTEAFF

V: TRBV29-1
size: NA
J: TRBJ1-2
D: TRBD1
DNA: TGCAGCGTCATCCAAGACCCGGGACAGCGTGGCTACACCTTC
CDR3: CSVIQDPGQRGYTF

V: TRBV29-1
size: NA
J: TRBJ2-3
D: NA
DNA: TGCAGCGTTGAAGGGGGTCCCCTCACAGATACGCAGTATTTT
CDR3: CSVEGGPLTDTQYF

V: TRBV30
size: NA
J: TRBJ2-7
D: NA
DNA: TGTGCCTGGAAAAGGGACTACGAGCAGTACTTC
CDR3: CAWKRDYEQYF

V: TRBV10-2
size: NA
J: TRBJ1-6
D: NA
DNA: TGCGCCAGCAGTGCCATCGGGACGGACTCACCCCTCCACTTT
CDR3: CASSAIGTDSPLHF

V: TRBV29-1
size: once
J: TRBJ2-2
D: TRBD2
DNA: TGCAGCGTTTGGTCTGCCGGGGGAACGGGACTAGCGGGGACCGGGGAGCTGTTTTTT
CDR3: CSVWSAGGTGLAGTGELFF

V: TRBV28
size: NA
J: TRBJ2-3
D: NA
DNA: TGTGCCAGCAGTTTATTGAGTCAGGGCAAGAATACGCAGTATTTT
CDR3: CASSLLSQGKNTQYF

V: TRBV29-1
size: NA
J: TRBJ1-1
D: TRBD1
DNA: TGCAGCGCCCTCCCGGCAGGGGGGAACACTGAAGCTTTCTTT
CDR3: CSALPAGGNTEAFF

V: TRBV15
size: few
J: TRBJ1-5
D: NA
DNA: TGTGCCACCAGCAGTGACAGAGCTCGGCCGCCCCAGCATTTT
CDR3: CATSSDRARPPQHF

V: TRBV15
size: NA
J: TRBJ2-5
D: NA
DNA: TGTGCCACCAGCAGAGGCCAAGAGACCCAGTACTTC
CDR3: CATSRGQETQYF

V: TRBV11-2
size: many
J: TRBJ2-5
D: NA
DNA: TGTGCCAGCAGCTTAGACAGGGATCAGACCCAGTACTTC
CDR3: CASSLDRDQTQYF

V: TRBV29-1
size: NA
J: TRBJ1-5
D: NA
DNA: TGCAGCGTTGAGGAGGGAAGCAATCAGCCCCAGCATTTT
CDR3: CSVEEGSNQPQHF

V: TRBV29-1
size: few
J: TRBJ1-2
D: NA
DNA: TGCAGCGTTGAAGTAACACAAAGACAGGGCTACACCTTC
CDR3: CSVEVTQRQGYTF

V: TRBV29-1
size: few
J: TRBJ2-5
D: NA
DNA: TGCAGCGTTGTCGGGGGAGAAGAGACCCAGTACTTC
CDR3: CSVVGGEETQYF

V: TRBV29-1
size: NA
J: TRBJ2-3
D: TRBD1
DNA: TGCAGCGTTGAATTGGTACAGGGGCATAGCACAGATACGCAGTATTTT
CDR3: CSVELVQGHSTDTQYF

V: TRBV29-1
size: NA
J: TRBJ2-1
D: NA
DNA: TGCAGCGTTGAGGAGGACTGGGCTGGCAATGAGCAGTTCTTC
CDR3: CSVEEDWAGNEQFF

V: TRBV4-2
size: NA
J: TRBJ2-1
D: TRBD2
DNA: TGTGCCAGCAGCGAAGAGGAAGCGGGAGGAGACTACAATGAGCAGTTCTTC
CDR3: CASSEEEAGGDYNEQFF

V: TRBV2
size: few
J: TRBJ2-3
D: NA
DNA: TGTGCCAGCAGTGAGGCCCAGGGGCTAGATACGCAGTATTTT
CDR3: CASSEAQGLDTQYF

V: TRBV11-2
size: NA
J: TRBJ2-2
D: NA
DNA: TGTGCCAGCAGCTTAGGGGCGGCGAACACCGGGGAGCTGTTTTTT
CDR3: CASSLGAANTGELFF

V: TRBV15
size: NA
J: TRBJ2-7
D: NA
DNA: TGTGCCACCAGCAGTCGTCGGTCCTACGAGCAGTACTTC
CDR3: CATSSRRSYEQYF

V: TRBV29-1
size: NA
J: TRBJ1-2
D: TRBD1
DNA: TGCAGCGTTGAAAGGGACAGCCGCTATGGCTACACCTTC
CDR3: CSVERDSRYGYTF

V: TRBV7-3
size: few
J: TRBJ2-5
D: NA
DNA: TGTGCCAGCAGCCCCGCAGGGGTGCAAGAGACCCAGTACTTC
CDR3: CASSPAGVQETQYF

V: TRBV29-1
size: NA
J: TRBJ1-2
D: NA
DNA: TGCAGCGTTGAAGTTCCAGGGAGCGGCTACACCTTC
CDR3: CSVEVPGSGYTF

V: TRBV4-3
size: few
J: TRBJ1-3
D: NA
DNA: TGCGCCAGCAGCCAATCCACCGGGACGGGGAGCTCTGGAAACACCATATATTTT
CDR3: CASSQSTGTGSSGNTIYF